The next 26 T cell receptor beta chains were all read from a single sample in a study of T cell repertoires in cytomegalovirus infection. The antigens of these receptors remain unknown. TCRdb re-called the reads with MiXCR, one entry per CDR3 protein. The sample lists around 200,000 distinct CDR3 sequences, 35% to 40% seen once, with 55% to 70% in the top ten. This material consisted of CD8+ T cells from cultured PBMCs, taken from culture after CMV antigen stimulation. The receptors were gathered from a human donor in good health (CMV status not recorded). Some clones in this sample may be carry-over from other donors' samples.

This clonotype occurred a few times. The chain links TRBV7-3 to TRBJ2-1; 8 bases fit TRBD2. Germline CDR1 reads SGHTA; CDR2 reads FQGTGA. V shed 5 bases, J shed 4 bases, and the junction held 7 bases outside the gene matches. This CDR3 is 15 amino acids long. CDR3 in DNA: TGTGCCAGCAGCATGACTAGCGAAAAGTACAATGAGCAGTTCTTC. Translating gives CASSMTSEKYNEQFF.

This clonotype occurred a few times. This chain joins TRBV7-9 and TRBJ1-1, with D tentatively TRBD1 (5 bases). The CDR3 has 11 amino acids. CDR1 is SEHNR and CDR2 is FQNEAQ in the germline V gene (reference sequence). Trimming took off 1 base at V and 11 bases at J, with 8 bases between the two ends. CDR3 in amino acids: CASSLGGAAFF. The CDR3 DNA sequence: TGTGCCAGCAGCTTAGGGGGCGCGGCTTTCTTT. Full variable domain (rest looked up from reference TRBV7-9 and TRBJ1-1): DTGVSQNPRHKITKRGQNVTFRCDPISEHNRLYWYRQTLGQGPEFLTYFQNEAQLEKSRLLSDRFSAERPKGSFSTLEIQRTEQGDSAMYLCASSLGGAAFFGQGTRLTVV.

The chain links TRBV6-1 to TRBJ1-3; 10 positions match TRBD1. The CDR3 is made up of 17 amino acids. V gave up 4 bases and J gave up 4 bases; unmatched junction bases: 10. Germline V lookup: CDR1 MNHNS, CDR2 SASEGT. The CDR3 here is CASSATRQGAFGNTIYF. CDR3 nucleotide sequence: TGTGCCAGCAGTGCGACCCGACAGGGGGCCTTCGGAAACACCATATATTTT.

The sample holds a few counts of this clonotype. CDR3 in amino acids: CASQKAGVGNEQFF. CDR3 nucleotides: TGTGCCAGCCAGAAAGCGGGAGTTGGCAATGAGCAGTTCTTC. This chain links TRBV6-1 with TRBJ2-1, with TRBD2 identical over 8 bases. CDR1 and CDR2 from the germline V gene are MNHNS and SASEGT. V lost 8 bases, J lost 6 bases, and 9 bases stayed unmatched. The CDR3 is 14 residues long.

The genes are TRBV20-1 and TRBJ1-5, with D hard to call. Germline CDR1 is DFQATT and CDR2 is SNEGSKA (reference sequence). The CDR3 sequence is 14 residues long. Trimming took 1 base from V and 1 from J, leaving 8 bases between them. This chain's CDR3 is CSARGARSNQPQHF. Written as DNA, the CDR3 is TGCAGTGCTAGAGGAGCACGGAGCAATCAGCCCCAGCATTTT.

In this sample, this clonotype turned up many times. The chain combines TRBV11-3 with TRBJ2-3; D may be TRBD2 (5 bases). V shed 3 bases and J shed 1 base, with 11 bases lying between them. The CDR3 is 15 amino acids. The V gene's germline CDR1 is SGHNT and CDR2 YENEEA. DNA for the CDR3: TGTGCCAGCAGCTTCGGGGATAGGGGCACAGATACGCAGTATTTT. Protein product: CASSFGDRGTDTQYF.

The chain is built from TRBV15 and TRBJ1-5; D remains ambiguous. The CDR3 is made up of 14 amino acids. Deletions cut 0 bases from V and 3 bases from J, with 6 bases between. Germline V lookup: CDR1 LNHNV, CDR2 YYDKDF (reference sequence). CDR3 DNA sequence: TGTGCCACCAGCAGAGACAGGATCAATCAGCCCCAGCATTTT. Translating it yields CATSRDRINQPQHF.

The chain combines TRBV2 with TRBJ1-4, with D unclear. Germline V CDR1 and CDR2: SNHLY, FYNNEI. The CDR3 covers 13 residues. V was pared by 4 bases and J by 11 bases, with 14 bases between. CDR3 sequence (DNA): TGTGCCAGCAGTGCCAGCGGGATGGTGAAACTGTTTTTT. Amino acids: CASSASGMVKLFF.

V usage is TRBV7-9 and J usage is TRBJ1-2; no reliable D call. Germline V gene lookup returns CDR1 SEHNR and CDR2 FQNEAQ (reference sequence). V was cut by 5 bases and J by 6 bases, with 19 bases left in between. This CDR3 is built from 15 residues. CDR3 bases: TGTGCCAGCAGCGCCGACACTTATATCCACGATGGCTACACCTTC. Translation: CASSADTYIHDGYTF.

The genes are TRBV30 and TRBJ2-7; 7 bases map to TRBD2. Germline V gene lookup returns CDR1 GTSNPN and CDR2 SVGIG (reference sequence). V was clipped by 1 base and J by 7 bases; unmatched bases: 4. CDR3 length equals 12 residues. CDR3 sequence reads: CAWSGDYQEQYF. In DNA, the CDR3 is TGTGCCTGGAGTGGGGACTATCAGGAGCAGTACTTC.

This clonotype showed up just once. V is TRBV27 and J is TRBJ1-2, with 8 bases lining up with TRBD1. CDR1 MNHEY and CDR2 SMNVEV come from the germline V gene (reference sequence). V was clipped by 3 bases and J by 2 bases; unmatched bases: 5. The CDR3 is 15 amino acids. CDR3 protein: CASSFFQGANYGYTF. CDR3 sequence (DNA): TGTGCCAGCAGTTTCTTCCAGGGGGCAAACTATGGCTACACCTTC.

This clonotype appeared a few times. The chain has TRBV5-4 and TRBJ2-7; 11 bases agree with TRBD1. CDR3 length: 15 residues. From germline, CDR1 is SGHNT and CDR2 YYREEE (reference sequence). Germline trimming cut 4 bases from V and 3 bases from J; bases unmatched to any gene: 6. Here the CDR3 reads CASSERTGGVYEQYF. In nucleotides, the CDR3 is TGTGCCAGCAGCGAAAGGACAGGGGGCGTCTACGAGCAGTACTTC.

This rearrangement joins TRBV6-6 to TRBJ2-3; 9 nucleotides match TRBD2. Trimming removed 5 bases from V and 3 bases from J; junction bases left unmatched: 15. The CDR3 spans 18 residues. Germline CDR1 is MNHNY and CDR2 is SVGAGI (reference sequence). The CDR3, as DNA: TGTGCCAGCAGTCCCCTCAGGGTAGCGGGAGTGGGAACAGATACGCAGTATTTT. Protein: CASSPLRVAGVGTDTQYF.

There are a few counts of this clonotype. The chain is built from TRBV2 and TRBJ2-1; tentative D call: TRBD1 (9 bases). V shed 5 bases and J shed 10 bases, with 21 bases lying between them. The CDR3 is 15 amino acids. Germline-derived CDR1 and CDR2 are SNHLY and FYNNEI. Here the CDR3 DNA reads TGTGCCAGCAGTAAACCGGGACAGGGACTAGGGGAGCAGTTCTTC. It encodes CASSKPGQGLGEQFF.

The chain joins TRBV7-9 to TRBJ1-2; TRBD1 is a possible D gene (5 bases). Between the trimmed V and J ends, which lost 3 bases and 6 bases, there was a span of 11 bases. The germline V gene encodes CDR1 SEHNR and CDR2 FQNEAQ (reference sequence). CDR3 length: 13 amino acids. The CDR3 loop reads CASSLGGENGYTF. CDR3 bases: TGTGCCAGCAGCTTGGGGGGAGAGAATGGCTACACCTTC.

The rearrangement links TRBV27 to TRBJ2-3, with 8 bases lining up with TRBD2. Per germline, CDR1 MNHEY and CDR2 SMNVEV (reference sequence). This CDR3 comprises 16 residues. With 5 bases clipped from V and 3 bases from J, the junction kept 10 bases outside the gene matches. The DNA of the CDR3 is TGTGCCAGCAGTCCGGCAGCGGGGGAACATACAGATACGCAGTATTTT. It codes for CASSPAAGEHTDTQYF.

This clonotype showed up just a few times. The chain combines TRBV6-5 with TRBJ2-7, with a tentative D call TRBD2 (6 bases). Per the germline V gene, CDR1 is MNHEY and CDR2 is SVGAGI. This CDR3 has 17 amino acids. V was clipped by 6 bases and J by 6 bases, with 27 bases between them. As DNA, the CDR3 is TGTGCCAGCAGCCCAAACCCCGGGACTCCCCACGGGGTCGAGCAGTACTTC. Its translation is CASSPNPGTPHGVEQYF.

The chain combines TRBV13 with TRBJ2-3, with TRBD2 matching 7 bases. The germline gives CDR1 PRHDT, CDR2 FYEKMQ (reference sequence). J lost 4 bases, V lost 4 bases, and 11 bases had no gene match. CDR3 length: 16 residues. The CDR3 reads CASSWGGTGGADTQYF. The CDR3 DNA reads TGTGCCAGCAGCTGGGGAGGGACGGGAGGTGCAGATACGCAGTATTTT.

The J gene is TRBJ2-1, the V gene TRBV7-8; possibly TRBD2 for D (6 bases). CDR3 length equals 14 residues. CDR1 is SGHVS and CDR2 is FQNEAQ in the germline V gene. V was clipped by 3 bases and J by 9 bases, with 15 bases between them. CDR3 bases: TGTGCCAGCAGCTTCCGTCAGGTGGGGGGTGAGCAGTTCTTC. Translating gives CASSFRQVGGEQFF.

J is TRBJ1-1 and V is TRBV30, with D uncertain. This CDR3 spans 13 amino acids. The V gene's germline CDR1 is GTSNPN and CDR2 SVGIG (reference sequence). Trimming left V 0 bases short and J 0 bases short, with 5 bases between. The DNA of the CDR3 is TGTGCCTGGAGTGTTGCCATGAACACTGAAGCTTTCTTT. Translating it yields CAWSVAMNTEAFF.

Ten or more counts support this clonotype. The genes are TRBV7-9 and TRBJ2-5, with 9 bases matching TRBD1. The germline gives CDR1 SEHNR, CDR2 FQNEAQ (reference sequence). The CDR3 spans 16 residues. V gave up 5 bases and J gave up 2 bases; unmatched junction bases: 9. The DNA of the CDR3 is TGTGCCAGCAGCGCCCACGGGACAGGGATTCAAGAGACCCAGTACTTC. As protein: CASSAHGTGIQETQYF.

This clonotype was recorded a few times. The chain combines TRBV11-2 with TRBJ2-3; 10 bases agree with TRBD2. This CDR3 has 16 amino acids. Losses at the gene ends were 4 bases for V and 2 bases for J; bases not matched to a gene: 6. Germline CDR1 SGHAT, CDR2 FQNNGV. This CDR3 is CASSSWTSGSTDTQYF. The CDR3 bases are TGTGCCAGCAGCTCCTGGACTAGCGGATCCACAGATACGCAGTATTTT. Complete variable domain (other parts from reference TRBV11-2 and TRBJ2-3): EAGVAQSPRYKIIEKRQSVAFWCNPISGHATLYWYQQILGQGPKLLIQFQNNGVVDDSQLPKDRFSAERLKGVDSTLKIQPAKLEDSAVYLCASSSWTSGSTDTQYFGPGTRLTVL.

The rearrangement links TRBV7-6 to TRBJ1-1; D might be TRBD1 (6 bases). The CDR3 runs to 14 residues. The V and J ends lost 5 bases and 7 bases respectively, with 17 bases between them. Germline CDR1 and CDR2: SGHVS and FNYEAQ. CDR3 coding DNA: TGTGCCAGCAGCGGGAAGACTGACAGGCGTGAAGCTTTCTTT. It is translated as CASSGKTDRREAFF.

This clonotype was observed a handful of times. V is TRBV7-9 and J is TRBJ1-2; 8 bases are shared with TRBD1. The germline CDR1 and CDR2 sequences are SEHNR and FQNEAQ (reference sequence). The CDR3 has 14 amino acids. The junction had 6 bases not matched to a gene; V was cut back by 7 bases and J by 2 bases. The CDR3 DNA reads TGTGCCAGCACCTTTCAGGGGGCCAACTATGGCTACACCTTC. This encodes CASTFQGANYGYTF.

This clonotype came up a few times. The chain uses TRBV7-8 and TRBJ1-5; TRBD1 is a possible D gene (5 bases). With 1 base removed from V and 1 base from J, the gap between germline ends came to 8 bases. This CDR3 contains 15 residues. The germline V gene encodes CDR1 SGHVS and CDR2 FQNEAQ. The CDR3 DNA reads TGTGCCAGCAGCTTAGGAGGGGAAAGCAATCAGCCCCAGCATTTT. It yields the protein CASSLGGESNQPQHF.

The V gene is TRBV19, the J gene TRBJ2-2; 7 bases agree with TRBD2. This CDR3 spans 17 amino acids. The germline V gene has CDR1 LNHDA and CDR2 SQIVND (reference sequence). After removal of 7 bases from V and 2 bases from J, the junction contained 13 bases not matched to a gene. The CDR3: CASTNRWGRDNTGELFF. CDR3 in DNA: TGTGCCAGTACTAACCGGTGGGGGAGGGATAACACCGGGGAGCTGTTTTTT.